Listed here are 25 T cell receptor beta chains from one sample, sequenced in a study of T cell changes during pregnancy in multiple sclerosis. The data were produced by immunoSEQ multiplex PCR, yet TCRdb's version contains in-frame clones alone and is incomplete. The table records roughly 71,000 clones, roughly 90% of them present only once. This sample comprised peripheral blood, obtained in the first trimester of pregnancy. The receptors derive from a female donor in good health, enrolled as a control in a pregnancy study.

The J gene is TRBJ2-3, the V gene TRBV5-5; TRBD2 aligns across 9 bases. There are 17 residues in the CDR3. V shed 4 bases and J 0 bases; nucleotides not matched to a gene: 9. Germline CDR1 is SGHKS and CDR2 is YYEKEE (reference sequence). This CDR3 is CASSNEPSGRSTDTQYF. Here the CDR3 DNA reads TGTGCCAGCAGCAATGAACCCAGCGGGAGGAGCACAGATACGCAGTATTTT.

V usage is TRBV2 and J usage is TRBJ2-7; the D is unclear. This CDR3 comprises 13 residues. Germline CDR1 and CDR2: SNHLY and FYNNEI. V lost 5 bases and J lost 4, with 12 bases in between. The CDR3 spells CASSRLLFYEQYF. Here the CDR3 DNA reads TGTGCCAGCAGTAGACTGTTATTTTACGAGCAGTACTTC.

The chain couples TRBV27 to TRBJ1-4; no clear D. Trimming stripped 0 bases from V and 5 bases from J, with 10 bases between. The CDR3 consists of 15 residues. The germline V gene has CDR1 MNHEY and CDR2 SMNVEV (reference sequence). CDR3 amino acids: CASSLSSGRNEKLFF. The CDR3 coding sequence is TGTGCCAGCAGTTTATCCAGCGGACGGAATGAAAAACTGTTTTTT.

The J gene is TRBJ2-1, the V gene TRBV4-2; TRBD2 agrees at 9 bases. Germline V lookup: CDR1 LGHNA, CDR2 YNFKEQ. The J segment lost 3 bases and the V segment lost 4 bases, leaving 7 bases of the junction unmatched. The CDR3 extends over 16 amino acids. CDR3 residues: CASSPIPTSGYNEQFF. CDR3 coding DNA: TGTGCCAGCAGCCCAATCCCGACTAGCGGCTACAATGAGCAGTTCTTC.

V usage is TRBV5-1 and J usage is TRBJ1-2; a possible D gene is TRBD1 (6 bases). Germline assignment: CDR1 SGHRS and CDR2 YFSETQ. Trimming stripped 4 bases from V and 8 bases from J, with 15 bases between. CDR3 length: 13 amino acids. The CDR3 here is CASSHAEGDGYTF. The CDR3 DNA is TGCGCCAGCAGCCACGCCGAGGGGGACGGCTACACCTTC.

V gene TRBV4-1 combines with J gene TRBJ1-3; D unclear. The length of the CDR3 is 17 residues. V was cut by 0 bases and J by 1 base, with 13 bases left in between. Germline CDR1 is MGHRA and CDR2 is YSYEKL. The CDR3 protein is CASSQETGRRSGNTIYF. CDR3 coding DNA: TGCGCCAGCAGCCAAGAGACCGGGCGGAGGTCTGGAAACACCATATATTTT.

The CDR3 spells CASSLVFTGRGKYF. The CDR3 DNA follows: TGCGCCAGCAGCTTGGTTTTCACAGGGAGGGGAAAGTACTTC. The gene calls are TRBV5-1 and TRBJ2-5; perhaps TRBD2 as D (7 bases). CDR1 and CDR2 (germline): SGHRS, YFSETQ. V lost 0 bases and J lost 12, with 18 bases in between. This CDR3 has 14 residues.

J is TRBJ1-2 and V is TRBV5-1; D possibly corresponds to TRBD1 (6 bases). The CDR3 extends over 15 amino acids. Germline CDR1 SGHRS, CDR2 YFSETQ. The V gene lost 0 bases and the J gene lost 7 bases, with 16 bases spanning the gap. In DNA form, the CDR3 reads TGCGCCAGCAGCTTGGCCATCGGGGCAGGGGCTGGCTACACCTTC. This gives the protein CASSLAIGAGAGYTF.

The chain uses TRBV29-1 and TRBJ2-3; 10 nucleotides agree with TRBD2. V dropped 3 bases and J dropped 4; count of bases not matched to a gene: 13. CDR1 and CDR2 from the germline V gene are SQVTM and ANQGSEA. This CDR3 has 17 amino acids. CDR3 nucleotide sequence: TGCAGCGTTGAGAATTTAGCGGGAGGAGGATGGTCAGATACGCAGTATTTT. Residues: CSVENLAGGGWSDTQYF.

This chain links TRBV28 with TRBJ2-6; D gene ambiguous. Germline lookup yields CDR1 MDHEN and CDR2 SYDVKM. V gave up 2 bases and J gave up 0 bases, with 8 bases separating them. The CDR3 totals 16 residues. In nucleotides, the CDR3 is TGTGCCAGCAGTTTAGTCAGGAACTCTGGGGCCAACGTCCTGACTTTC. Its translation is CASSLVRNSGANVLTF.

J is TRBJ2-7 and V is TRBV2; 7 bases match TRBD2. Looked up from germline, CDR1 is SNHLY and CDR2 is FYNNEI. This CDR3 is built from 15 residues. Trimming removed 3 bases from V and 5 bases from J; junction bases left unmatched: 10. The CDR3 is CASSDQGRGWDEQYF. DNA of the CDR3: TGTGCCAGCAGTGACCAAGGGAGGGGTTGGGACGAGCAGTACTTC.

This clone was recorded only once. The V gene is TRBV28, the J gene TRBJ1-5; the match to TRBD1 covers 10 bases. V gave up 4 bases and J gave up 6 bases; unmatched junction bases: 3. This CDR3 spans 14 amino acids. Germline V lookup: CDR1 MDHEN, CDR2 SYDVKM. The CDR3 bases are TGTGCCAGCAGTTCCGGACAGGGGGGTCAGCCCCAGCATTTT. Its protein is CASSSGQGGQPQHF.

V is TRBV6-4 and J is TRBJ2-3, with 13 positions matching TRBD2. Germline trimming cut 6 bases from V and 4 bases from J; bases unmatched to any gene: 7. The CDR3 loop spans 16 amino acids. Germline CDR1 is MRHNA and CDR2 is SNTAGT. This chain's CDR3 is CASRRTSGSGSDTQYF. For the CDR3, the DNA is TGTGCCAGCAGGAGGACTAGCGGGAGCGGATCAGATACGCAGTATTTT.

The chain combines TRBV11-3 with TRBJ2-2, with a tentative D call TRBD1 (6 bases). Trimming stripped 3 bases from V and 5 bases from J, with 19 bases between. Germline V CDR1 and CDR2: SGHNT, YENEEA. This CDR3 spans 17 amino acids. The DNA for the CDR3 is TGTGCCAGCAGCTTGAGCCCCTGGCAGGGGCGGACCGGGGAGCTGTTTTTT. Translation: CASSLSPWQGRTGELFF.

V usage is TRBV7-9 and J usage is TRBJ1-1; possibly TRBD1 for D (6 bases). This CDR3 region has 13 residues. The V end was cut by 4 bases, the J end by 2 bases, with 8 bases between. Germline values: CDR1 SEHNR, CDR2 FQNEAQ (reference sequence). The CDR3 loop reads CASSWTVNTEAFF. CDR3 DNA: TGTGCCAGCAGCTGGACAGTTAACACTGAAGCTTTCTTT.

V usage is TRBV4-1 and J usage is TRBJ1-5, with TRBD1 matching over 8 bases. The CDR3 contains 14 residues. V trimming: 5 bases; J trimming: 6 bases; junction bases outside the gene matches: 6. CDR1 and CDR2 (germline): MGHRA, YSYEKL. CDR3 sequence (DNA): TGCGCCAGCAGCTTAGGACAGGGTAGTCAGCCCCAGCATTTT. Encoded protein: CASSLGQGSQPQHF.

The V gene is TRBV27, the J gene TRBJ2-2, with TRBD1 identical over 9 bases. The trim removed 2 bases at V and 3 bases at J, leaving 7 bases unmatched. The CDR3 loop spans 17 amino acids. The germline gives CDR1 MNHEY, CDR2 SMNVEV (reference sequence). CDR3 residues: CASSLTGGGQYTGELFF. CDR3 DNA sequence: TGTGCCAGCAGTTTAACAGGGGGCGGGCAATACACCGGGGAGCTGTTTTTT.

The V and J genes are TRBV5-1 and TRBJ2-7; TRBD1 matches at 12 bases. Per germline, CDR1 SGHRS and CDR2 YFSETQ. Trimming removed 0 bases from V and 5 bases from J; junction bases left unmatched: 6. CDR3 size: 16 residues. The CDR3, as DNA: TGCGCCAGCAGCTTGGAGGGGACAGGGGGCATGGACGAGCAGTACTTC. Residues: CASSLEGTGGMDEQYF.

The chain employs TRBV18 and TRBJ2-5; TRBD1 matches 7 bases. In germline, CDR1 is KGHSH, CDR2 LQKENI. This CDR3 is built from 17 residues. With V trimmed by 0 bases and J by 5 bases, 12 bases remained unmatched. The chain's CDR3 is CASSPPGAGGIKETQYF. DNA of the CDR3: TGTGCCAGCTCACCACCTGGGGCAGGGGGAATTAAGGAGACCCAGTACTTC.

This clone has a single count. The chain employs TRBV5-1 and TRBJ2-5, with TRBD1 as a possible D gene (5 bases). Germline loops: CDR1 SGHRS, CDR2 YFSETQ. There are 13 residues in the CDR3. Trimming removed 4 bases from V and 5 bases from J, with 12 bases in between. CDR3 DNA sequence: TGCGCCAGCAGCCCTCAGGGCGCTGAGACCCAGTACTTC. Translating it yields CASSPQGAETQYF.

The rearrangement uses TRBV6-6 and TRBJ2-5, with 8 bases lining up with TRBD1. The CDR3 is 16 amino acids. CDR1 and CDR2 from the germline V gene are MNHNY and SVGAGI (reference sequence). Trimming took 7 bases from V and 1 from J; bases not matched to a gene: 11. The CDR3 here is CASTYRDRKGQETQYF. DNA for the CDR3: TGTGCCAGCACCTACAGGGACAGGAAGGGCCAAGAGACCCAGTACTTC.

This clone has a handful of counts. The chain has TRBV30 and TRBJ1-2; 9 bases are a match to TRBD1. Per the germline V gene, CDR1 is GTSNPN and CDR2 is SVGIG (reference sequence). The V segment lost 8 bases and the J segment 5 bases; nucleotides outside the gene matches: 3. This CDR3 is 11 amino acids long. This CDR3 is CARGTGYGYTF. For the CDR3, the DNA is TGTGCCCGGGGGACAGGGTATGGCTACACCTTC.

The chain employs TRBV7-6 and TRBJ1-5, with 7 nucleotides matching TRBD1. This CDR3 spans 14 amino acids. Per germline, CDR1 SGHVS and CDR2 FNYEAQ. Trimming cost V 5 bases and J 4 bases; bases outside gene matches: 5. CDR3 nucleotides: TGTGCCAGCAGCCAGACAGGGACTAATCAGCCCCAGCATTTT. It translates to CASSQTGTNQPQHF.

The V gene is TRBV6-6, the J gene TRBJ2-1; 12 bases fit TRBD2. V dropped 6 bases and J dropped 5; count of bases not matched to a gene: 5. Germline V gives CDR1 MNHNY, CDR2 SVGAGI (reference sequence). The CDR3 length is 15 residues. Here the CDR3 reads CASSRTSGENNEQFF. CDR3 DNA sequence: TGTGCCAGCAGCAGGACTAGCGGGGAGAACAATGAGCAGTTCTTC.

The chain recombines TRBV29-1 with TRBJ1-2, with D unclear. The V end was cut by 3 bases, the J end by 5 bases, with 7 bases between. Germline V CDR1 and CDR2: SQVTM, ANQGSEA. This CDR3 has 11 amino acids. CDR3 coding DNA: TGCAGCGTTGACGTCGGTTATGGCTACACCTTC. This translates into CSVDVGYGYTF.